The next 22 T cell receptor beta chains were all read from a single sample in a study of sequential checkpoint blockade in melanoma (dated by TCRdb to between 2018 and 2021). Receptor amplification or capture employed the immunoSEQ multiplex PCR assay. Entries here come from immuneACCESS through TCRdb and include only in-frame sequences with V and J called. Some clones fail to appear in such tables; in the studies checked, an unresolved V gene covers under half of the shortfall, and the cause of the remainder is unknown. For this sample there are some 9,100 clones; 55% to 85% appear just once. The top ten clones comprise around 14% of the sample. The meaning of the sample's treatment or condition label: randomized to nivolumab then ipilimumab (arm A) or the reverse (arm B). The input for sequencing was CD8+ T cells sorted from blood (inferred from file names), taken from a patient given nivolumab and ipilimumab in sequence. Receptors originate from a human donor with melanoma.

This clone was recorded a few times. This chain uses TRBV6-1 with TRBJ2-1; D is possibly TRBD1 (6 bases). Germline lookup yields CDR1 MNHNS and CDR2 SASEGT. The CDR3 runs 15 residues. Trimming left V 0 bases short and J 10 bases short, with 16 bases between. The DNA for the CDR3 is TGTGCCAGCAGTGAAGCTATGGTGTCAGGGGAAGAGCAGTTCTTC. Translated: CASSEAMVSGEEQFF.

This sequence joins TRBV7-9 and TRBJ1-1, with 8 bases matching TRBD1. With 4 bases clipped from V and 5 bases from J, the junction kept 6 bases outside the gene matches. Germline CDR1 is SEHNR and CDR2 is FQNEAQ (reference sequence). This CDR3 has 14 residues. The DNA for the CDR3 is TGTGCCAGCAGCTACGGACAGGGCCGGACTGAAGCTTTCTTT. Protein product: CASSYGQGRTEAFF.

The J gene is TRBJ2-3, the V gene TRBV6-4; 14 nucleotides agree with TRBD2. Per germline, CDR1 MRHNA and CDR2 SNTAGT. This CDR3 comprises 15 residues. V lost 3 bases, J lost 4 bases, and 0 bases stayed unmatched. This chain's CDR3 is CASSETSGGADTQYF. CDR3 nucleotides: TGTGCCAGCAGTGAGACTAGCGGGGGGGCAGATACGCAGTATTTT.

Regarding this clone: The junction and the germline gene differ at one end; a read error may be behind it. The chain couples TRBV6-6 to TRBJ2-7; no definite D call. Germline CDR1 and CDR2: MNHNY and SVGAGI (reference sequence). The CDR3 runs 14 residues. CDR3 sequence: CASSYYSFSSEQYF. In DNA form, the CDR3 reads TGTGCCAGCAGTTACTACAGTTTTTCCTCCGAGCAGTACTTC.

The CDR3 DNA reads as TGTGCCAGCGGACAGGGGCGGAACACTGAAGCTTTCTTT. Translating gives CASGQGRNTEAFF. This chain connects TRBV11-2 to TRBJ1-1, with TRBD1 identical over 9 bases. There are 13 residues in the CDR3. J was trimmed by 1 base and V by 8 bases; bases with no gene match: 2. Germline V gene sequence: CDR1 SGHAT, CDR2 FQNNGV.

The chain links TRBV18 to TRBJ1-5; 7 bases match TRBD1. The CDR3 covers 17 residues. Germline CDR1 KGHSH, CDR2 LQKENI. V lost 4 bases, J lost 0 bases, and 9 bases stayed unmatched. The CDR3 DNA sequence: TGTGCCAGCTCACAGGACAGGTCTTCGGTTAGCAATCAGCCCCAGCATTTT. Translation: CASSQDRSSVSNQPQHF.

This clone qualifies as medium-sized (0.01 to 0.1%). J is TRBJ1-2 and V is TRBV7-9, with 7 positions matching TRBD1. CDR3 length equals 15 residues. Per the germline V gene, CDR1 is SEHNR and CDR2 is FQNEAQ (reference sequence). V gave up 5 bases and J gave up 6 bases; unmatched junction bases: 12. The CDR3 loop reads CASSPPWDSEDGYTF. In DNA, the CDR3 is TGTGCCAGCAGCCCCCCCTGGGACAGCGAAGATGGCTACACCTTC.

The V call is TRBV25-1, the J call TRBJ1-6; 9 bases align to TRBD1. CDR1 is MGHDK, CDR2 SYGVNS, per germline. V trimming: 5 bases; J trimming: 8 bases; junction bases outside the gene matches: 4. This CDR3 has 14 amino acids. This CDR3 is CASSWDRDDSPLHF. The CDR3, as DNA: TGTGCCAGCAGTTGGGACAGGGATGATTCACCCCTCCACTTT.

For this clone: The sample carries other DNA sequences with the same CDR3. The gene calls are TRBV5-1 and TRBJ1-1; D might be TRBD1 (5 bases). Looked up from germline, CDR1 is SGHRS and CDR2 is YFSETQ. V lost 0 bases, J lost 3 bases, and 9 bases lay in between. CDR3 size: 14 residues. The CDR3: CASSLAGGYTEAFF. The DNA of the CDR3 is TGCGCCAGCAGCTTGGCCGGGGGTTACACTGAAGCTTTCTTT.

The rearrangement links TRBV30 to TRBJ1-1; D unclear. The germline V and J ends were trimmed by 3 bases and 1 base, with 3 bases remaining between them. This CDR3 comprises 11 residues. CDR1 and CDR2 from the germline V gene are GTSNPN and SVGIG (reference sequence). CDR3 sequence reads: CAWRRNTEAFF. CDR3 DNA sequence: TGTGCCTGGAGGAGGAACACTGAAGCTTTCTTT.

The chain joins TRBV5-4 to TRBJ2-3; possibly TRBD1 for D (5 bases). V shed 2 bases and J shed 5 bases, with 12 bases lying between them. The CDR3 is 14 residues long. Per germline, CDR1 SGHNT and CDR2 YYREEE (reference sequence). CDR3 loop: CASSFQGSQDTQYF. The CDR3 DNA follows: TGTGCCAGCAGCTTTCAGGGATCACAAGATACGCAGTATTTT.

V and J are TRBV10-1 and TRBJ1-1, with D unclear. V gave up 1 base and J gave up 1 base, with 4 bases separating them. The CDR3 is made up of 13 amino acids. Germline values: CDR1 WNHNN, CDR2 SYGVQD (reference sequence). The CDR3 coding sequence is TGCGCCAGCAGTGAGTGGGCGAACACTGAAGCTTTCTTT. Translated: CASSEWANTEAFF.

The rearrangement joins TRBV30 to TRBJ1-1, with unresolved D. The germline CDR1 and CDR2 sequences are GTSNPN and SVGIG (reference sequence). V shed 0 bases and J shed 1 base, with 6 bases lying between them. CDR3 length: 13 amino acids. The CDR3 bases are TGTGCCTGGAGTGTGAACAAGAACACTGAAGCTTTCTTT. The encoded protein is CAWSVNKNTEAFF.

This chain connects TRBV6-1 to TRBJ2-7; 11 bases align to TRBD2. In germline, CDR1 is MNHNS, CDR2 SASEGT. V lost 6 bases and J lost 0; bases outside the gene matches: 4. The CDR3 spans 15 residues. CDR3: CASSATSGSSYEQYV. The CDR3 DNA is TGTGCCAGCAGCGCCACTAGCGGGAGCTCCTACGAGCAGTACGTC.

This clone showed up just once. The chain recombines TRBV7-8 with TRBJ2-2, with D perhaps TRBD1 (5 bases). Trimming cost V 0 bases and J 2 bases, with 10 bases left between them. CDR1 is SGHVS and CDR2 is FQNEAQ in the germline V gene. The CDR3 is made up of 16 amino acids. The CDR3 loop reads CASSLAGGQNTGELFF. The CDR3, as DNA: TGTGCCAGCAGCTTAGCTGGCGGACAAAACACCGGGGAGCTGTTTTTT.

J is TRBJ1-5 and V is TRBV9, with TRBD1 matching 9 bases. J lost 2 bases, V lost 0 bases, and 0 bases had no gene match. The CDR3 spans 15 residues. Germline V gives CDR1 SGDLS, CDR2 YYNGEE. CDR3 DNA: TGTGCCAGCAGCGTAGGGACAGGGGGCAATCAGCCCCAGCATTTT. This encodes CASSVGTGGNQPQHF.

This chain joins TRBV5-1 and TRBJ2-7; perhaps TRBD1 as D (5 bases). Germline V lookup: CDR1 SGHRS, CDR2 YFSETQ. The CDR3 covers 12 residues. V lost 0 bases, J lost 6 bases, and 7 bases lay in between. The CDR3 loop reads CASSLAGLEQYF. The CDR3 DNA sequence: TGCGCCAGCAGCTTGGCAGGGCTCGAGCAGTACTTC.

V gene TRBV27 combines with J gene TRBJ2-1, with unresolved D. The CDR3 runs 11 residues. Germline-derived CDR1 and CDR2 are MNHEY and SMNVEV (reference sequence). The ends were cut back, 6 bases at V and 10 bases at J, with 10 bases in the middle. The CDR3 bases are TGTGCCAGCAGGACCCCTAGGGAGCAGTTCTTC. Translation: CASRTPREQFF.

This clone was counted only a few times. The CDR3 protein is CATGPGGDTEAFF. The CDR3 bases are TGTGCCACCGGCCCCGGGGGTGACACTGAAGCTTTCTTT. The chain uses TRBV7-9 and TRBJ1-1; possibly TRBD1 for D (5 bases). CDR1 and CDR2 (germline): SEHNR, FQNEAQ (reference sequence). Trimming shortened V by 10 bases and J by 3 bases, and 15 bases separated the two germline ends. The CDR3 totals 13 residues.

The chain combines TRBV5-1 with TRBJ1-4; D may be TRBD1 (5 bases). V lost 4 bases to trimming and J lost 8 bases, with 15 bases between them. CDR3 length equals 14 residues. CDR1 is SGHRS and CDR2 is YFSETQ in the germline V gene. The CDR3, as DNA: TGCGCCAGCAGCCTGACGGCAGGGAGGGAAAAACTGTTTTTT. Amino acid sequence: CASSLTAGREKLFF.

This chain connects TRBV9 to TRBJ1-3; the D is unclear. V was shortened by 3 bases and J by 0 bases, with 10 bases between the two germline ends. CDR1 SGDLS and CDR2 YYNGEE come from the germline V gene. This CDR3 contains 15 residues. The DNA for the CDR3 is TGTGCCAGCAGCGCACCACAGAACTCTGGAAACACCATATATTTT. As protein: CASSAPQNSGNTIYF.

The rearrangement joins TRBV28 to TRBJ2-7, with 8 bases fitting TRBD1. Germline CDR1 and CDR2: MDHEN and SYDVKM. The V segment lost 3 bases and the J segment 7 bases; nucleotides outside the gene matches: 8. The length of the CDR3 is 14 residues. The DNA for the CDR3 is TGTGCCAGCAGTTTCCAGGACAGGGCCGGGGAGCAGTACGTC. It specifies CASSFQDRAGEQYV.